Included here is one TCR beta chain sequence, with context. What it recognizes is unknown. CDR3 length: 13 residues. CDR1 is LNHDA, CDR2 SQIVND, per germline (reference sequence). V lost 2 bases to trimming and J lost 9 bases, with 11 bases between them. Breast cancer patients provided tissue from their axillary draining lymph nodes. TCRdb passed the multiplex PCR reads through MiXCR, listing each CDR3 protein once. The sample shows 90,000 to 120,000 distinct CDR3 sequences, roughly 20% of them seen only once. These data belong to a study of breast tumors, draining lymph nodes, adjacent tissues. Whole-study results and caveats: Tumor TCR diversity was below lymph nodes but above nontumor tissue. Compared with basal-like, luminal-like tumors shared significantly more repertoire with nontumor tissue. The lymph node origin of tumor T cells was framed as consistent with a hypothesis, not demonstrated.

V usage is TRBV19 and J usage is TRBJ2-1; the D gene is possibly TRBD2 (5 bases). The sequencing input was axillary lymph node tissue. The sequence derives from a female donor with breast cancer. Some clones in this sample may be carry-over from other donors' samples. The chain's CDR3 is CASSISDYTEQFF. The CDR3 DNA is TGTGCCAGTAGTATATCCGACTATACTGAGCAGTTCTTC.